Detailed here is one TCR beta chain. Produced via immunoSEQ multiplex PCR; TCRdb's table is partial and in-frame only. The sample contains 100,000 or so clones, around 90% of which appear only once. These data are taken from a study of siplizumab effects on memory and regulatory T cells. The CDR3 is 16 residues long. Trimming left V 11 bases short and J 1 base short, with 21 bases between. Germline-derived CDR1 and CDR2 are ENHRY and SYGVKD. Sequencing used Tregs sorted from blood. This receptor was taken from a human donor in good health. The chain combines TRBV10-3 with TRBJ2-1; D possibly matches TRBD1 or TRBD2 (6 bases each). CDR3 nucleotides: TGTGCCGCTAAGGGGGACTCCTCCACTTCCTACAATGAGCAGTTCTTC. Its protein is CAAKGDSSTSYNEQFF.